The 20 T cell receptor beta chains below all came from one sample that was sequenced in a study of CD8 T cells in ankylosing spondylitis. Their recognized antigens are unknown. General observations from the study: Characteristic, it appeared, of ankylosing spondylitis blood was a TCR beta motif of fewer than 10 highly homologous variants.

TCRdb re-called the 5' RACE reads through MiXCR, storing one row per CDR3 protein. The sample lists approximately 520,000 distinct CDR3 sequences; about 5.4% were seen once. The sequenced sample was blood, either unsorted or a sorted T cell fraction (not recorded which). Receptors were obtained from a male donor with ankylosing spondylitis.

The genes are TRBV3-1 and TRBJ2-1; TRBD1 matches at 8 bases. Germline lookup yields CDR1 LGHDT and CDR2 YNNKEL (reference sequence). The J segment lost 3 bases and the V segment lost 3 bases, leaving 10 bases of the junction unmatched. This CDR3 has 17 amino acids. The CDR3 DNA reads as TGTGCCAGCAGCCAGGCTACCGGGACAGGTCTCTACAATGAGCAGTTCTTC. Amino acids: CASSQATGTGLYNEQFF.

This clonotype appeared many times. The gene calls are TRBV20-1 and TRBJ2-1, with D maybe TRBD2 (6 bases). V lost 5 bases and J 2 bases, leaving 16 bases between the germline ends. This CDR3 is 15 amino acids long. Germline loops: CDR1 DFQATT, CDR2 SNEGSKA (reference sequence). Here the CDR3 DNA reads TGCAGTGCTCGGTTGCTAGCGACCCCCTACAATGAGCAGTTCTTC. Its protein is CSARLLATPYNEQFF.

This clonotype was found many times. The chain joins TRBV20-1 to TRBJ1-2; 8 bases align to TRBD1. The CDR3 is 12 amino acids. CDR1 and CDR2 from the germline V gene are DFQATT and SNEGSKA (reference sequence). Germline trimming cut 6 bases from V and 4 bases from J; bases unmatched to any gene: 4. CDR3 sequence reads: CSAADRAYGYTF. The CDR3 region has the DNA TGCAGTGCCGCGGACAGGGCCTATGGCTACACCTTC.

The table lists this clonotype with many counts. The chain combines TRBV10-3 with TRBJ1-6; the D gene is possibly TRBD1 (5 bases). Germline-derived CDR1 and CDR2 are ENHRY and SYGVKD. CDR3 length equals 15 residues. The V and J ends lost 2 bases and 7 bases respectively, with 12 bases between them. CDR3 residues: CAISENRGPNSPLHF. CDR3 bases: TGTGCCATCAGTGAGAACCGGGGCCCGAATTCACCCCTCCACTTT.

In its sample, this clonotype was seen many times. The genes are TRBV12-3 or TRBV12-4 and TRBJ1-1; 8 positions match TRBD1. The ends lost 4 bases at V and 4 bases at J; junction bases unmatched: 5. CDR3 length equals 14 residues. Here the CDR3 DNA reads TGTGCCAGCAGTTCCCAGGGGGCAAGCACTGAAGCTTTCTTT. Protein sequence: CASSSQGASTEAFF.

This sequence joins TRBV7-2 and TRBJ1-1; D is ambiguous. Germline V CDR1 and CDR2: SGHTA, FQGNSA. The CDR3 spans 12 residues. V was shortened by 1 base and J by 8 bases, with 8 bases between the two germline ends. CDR3: CASSLDSREAFF. DNA of the CDR3: TGTGCCAGCAGCTTAGACAGCAGAGAAGCTTTCTTT.

The J gene is TRBJ2-1, the V gene TRBV2; 13 bases fit TRBD2. J lost 0 bases, V lost 11 bases, and 16 bases had no gene match. Germline lookup yields CDR1 SNHLY and CDR2 FYNNEI. The CDR3 sequence is 19 residues long. The CDR3 here is CACCSTTSGRSYSYNEQFF. DNA of the CDR3: TGTGCCTGCTGTTCGACGACTAGCGGGAGGTCTTACTCCTACAATGAGCAGTTCTTC.

As for this clonotype: A much bigger clone sits one base away, suggesting this may be a read error. V is TRBV6-6 and J is TRBJ1-4; a weak D match, TRBD1 (5 bases). The CDR3 is 13 amino acids. Germline CDR1 is MNHNY and CDR2 is SVGAGI (reference sequence). CDR3 sequence reads: CVSIGRANEKLFF. The CDR3 region has the DNA TGTGTCAGCATCGGCAGGGCGAATGAAAAACTGTTTTTT.

This clonotype was seen many times. V is TRBV27 and J is TRBJ2-3; D may correspond to TRBD1 or TRBD2 (5 bases each). V was shortened by 7 bases and J by 1 base, with 6 bases between the two germline ends. Germline CDR1 is MNHEY and CDR2 is SMNVEV (reference sequence). The length of the CDR3 is 12 residues. CDR3 sequence reads: CASMGGTDTQYF. For the CDR3, the DNA is TGTGCCAGCATGGGGGGCACAGATACGCAGTATTTT.

This clonotype was recorded at least ten times. The V call is TRBV29-1, the J call TRBJ2-5, with TRBD2 matching over 8 bases. Germline V lookup: CDR1 SQVTM, CDR2 ANQGSEA. The V segment lost 7 bases and the J segment 1 base; nucleotides outside the gene matches: 5. This CDR3 spans 13 amino acids. CDR3 sequence: CSGRGGTQETQYF. The DNA of the CDR3 is TGCAGCGGGCGCGGGGGGACCCAAGAGACCCAGTACTTC.

This clonotype was counted many times. Here the CDR3 DNA reads TGCGCCAGCAGCTTGGAGGGACAGGACTACCAGCCCCAGCATTTT. It encodes CASSLEGQDYQPQHF. This chain uses TRBV5-1 with TRBJ1-5, with 8 bases matching TRBD1. Germline V gene sequence: CDR1 SGHRS, CDR2 YFSETQ. CDR3 length: 15 residues. The V and J ends lost 0 bases and 7 bases, in that order; junction bases with no gene match: 6.

The chain has TRBV5-6 and TRBJ2-7; 7 bases match TRBD2. The CDR3 is 16 amino acids. Trimming took 0 bases from V and 4 from J; bases not matched to a gene: 10. Germline CDR1 SGHDT, CDR2 YYEEEE. DNA for the CDR3: TGTGCCAGCAGCTTGGCCCCTGACACGGGAGGTTACGAGCAGTACTTC. This encodes CASSLAPDTGGYEQYF.

V is TRBV20-1 and J is TRBJ2-7, with D tentatively TRBD2 (5 bases). The CDR3 has 14 amino acids. Trimming removed 3 bases at V and 4 bases at J, with 16 bases between. Germline CDR1 and CDR2: DFQATT and SNEGSKA (reference sequence). The CDR3 here is CSASKLPGKYEQYF. The DNA of the CDR3 is TGCAGTGCTAGTAAACTACCCGGGAAATACGAGCAGTACTTC.

The table lists this clonotype with many counts. This sequence joins TRBV10-3 and TRBJ2-1; D is undetermined. Trimming removed 7 bases at V and 9 bases at J, with 16 bases between. The CDR3 runs to 13 residues. CDR1 is ENHRY and CDR2 is SYGVKD in the germline V gene. CDR3 in amino acids: CAITLGSGFEQFF. DNA for the CDR3: TGTGCCATCACTTTGGGTAGTGGGTTTGAGCAGTTCTTC.

This clonotype was observed at least ten times. The chain has TRBV25-1 and TRBJ1-2; D is ambiguous. Deletions cut 5 bases from V and 1 base from J, with 11 bases between. The CDR3 covers 14 residues. Germline assignment: CDR1 MGHDK and CDR2 SYGVNS. The DNA for the CDR3 is TGTGCCAGCAGTTTGGCCAACCTTAACTATGGCTACACCTTC. Translated: CASSLANLNYGYTF.

This clonotype has only a few counts. The J gene is TRBJ2-5, the V gene TRBV5-1, with no clear D. Deletions cut 4 bases from V and 4 bases from J, with 11 bases between. Germline V lookup: CDR1 SGHRS, CDR2 YFSETQ. The CDR3 contains 13 residues. The chain's CDR3 is CASSVDRLETQYF. The DNA for the CDR3 is TGCGCCAGCAGCGTAGACCGCTTAGAGACCCAGTACTTC.

This clonotype was counted ten times or more. The chain joins TRBV7-9 to TRBJ1-1; TRBD1 matches at 7 bases. The CDR3 loop spans 14 amino acids. J was trimmed by 0 bases and V by 3 bases; bases with no gene match: 1. Germline V lookup: CDR1 SEHNR, CDR2 FQNEAQ (reference sequence). For the CDR3, the DNA is TGTGCCAGCAGCTTTGGGACAGTGAACACTGAAGCTTTCTTT. Amino acid sequence: CASSFGTVNTEAFF. The variable domain in full, with the rest retrieved from reference TRBV7-9 and TRBJ1-1, is DTGVSQNPRHKITKRGQNVTFRCDPISEHNRLYWYRQTLGQGPEFLTYFQNEAQLEKSRLLSDRFSAERPKGSFSTLEIQRTEQGDSAMYLCASSFGTVNTEAFFGQGTRLTVV.

This clonotype showed up just a few times. It may be a read error: a sequence one base away is much more abundant. V usage is TRBV7-6 and J usage is TRBJ2-7; 8 bases match TRBD1. Germline V CDR1 and CDR2: SGHVS, FNYEAQ. This CDR3 is 14 amino acids long. Germline trimming cut 4 bases from V and 0 bases from J; bases unmatched to any gene: 2. The CDR3 here is CASSSDRASYEQYF. In nucleotides, the CDR3 is TGTGCCAGCAGCTCGGACAGGGCCTCCTACGAGCAGTACTTC.

This clonotype was observed many times. The V call is TRBV24-1, the J call TRBJ2-1; TRBD2 agrees at 10 bases. The CDR3 runs 17 residues. The V gene end was trimmed by 2 bases and the J gene end by 7 bases; junction bases not matched to a gene: 10. Germline values: CDR1 KGHDR, CDR2 SFDVKD. The CDR3 DNA reads as TGTGCCACCAGTGATTCTCCAGCGGGGGGGGTTCAGAATGAGCAGTTCTTC. It yields the protein CATSDSPAGGVQNEQFF.

This clonotype has ten or more counts. The chain uses TRBV25-1 and TRBJ2-5; 7 nucleotides line up with TRBD2. Per germline, CDR1 MGHDK and CDR2 SYGVNS. CDR3 size: 16 residues. After removal of 2 bases from V and 0 bases from J, the junction contained 6 bases not matched to a gene. In DNA form, the CDR3 reads TGTGCCAGCAGTGAACATGCGGGAGTCTACCAAGAGACCCAGTACTTC. Protein product: CASSEHAGVYQETQYF. Full variable domain (remainder filled in from reference TRBV25-1 and TRBJ2-5): EADIYQTPRYLVIGTGKKITLECSQTMGHDKMYWYQQDPGMELHLIHYSYGVNSTEKGDLSSESTVSRIRTEHFPLTLESARPSHTSQYLCASSEHAGVYQETQYFGPGTRLLVL.